These 14 T cell receptor beta chains share one sample of origin, sequenced in a study of T cell responses to AZD1222 COVID-19 vaccine. Data came from immunoSEQ multiplex PCR; TCRdb stores just in-frame clones and leaves some out. Found here are about 150,000 clones, about 93% of them singletons; the top ten hold over 3%. Source: peripheral blood, taken on day 0 of AZD1222 vaccination. The receptors here all came from an adult in good health.

The rearrangement joins TRBV30 to TRBJ2-1; 7 bases line up with TRBD2. This CDR3 has 13 residues. V lost 8 bases, J lost 5 bases, and 9 bases stayed unmatched. CDR1 is GTSNPN, CDR2 SVGIG, per germline (reference sequence). The CDR3 loop reads CAHPSGYNNEQFF. DNA of the CDR3: TGTGCCCACCCTAGCGGCTATAACAATGAGCAGTTCTTC.

In its sample, this clone was seen a few times. The J gene is TRBJ2-7, the V gene TRBV5-1, with D uncertain. The length of the CDR3 is 12 residues. V gave up 1 base and J gave up 5 bases, with 7 bases separating them. In germline, CDR1 is SGHRS, CDR2 YFSETQ. DNA for the CDR3: TGCGCCAGCAGCTTGTTAGCCCACGAGCAGTACTTC. Translating gives CASSLLAHEQYF.

V usage is TRBV5-6 and J usage is TRBJ2-1, with D possibly TRBD1 on 6 matching bases. CDR3 length equals 15 residues. Trimming removed 2 bases at V and 1 base at J, with 10 bases between. Germline V gives CDR1 SGHDT, CDR2 YYEEEE. CDR3 nucleotides: TGTGCCAGCAGCTTATGGGGGCGATCCTACAATGAGCAGTTCTTC. Translation: CASSLWGRSYNEQFF.

J is TRBJ2-7 and V is TRBV10-1; no reliable D call. Germline V gives CDR1 WNHNN, CDR2 SYGVQD (reference sequence). V shed 1 base and J shed 5 bases, with 3 bases lying between them. CDR3 length: 11 amino acids. For the CDR3, the DNA is TGCGCCAGCAGTGAGTTCGACGAGCAGTACTTC. This codes for CASSEFDEQYF.

This chain connects TRBV9 to TRBJ2-7; TRBD2 might be the D (5 bases). The V gene's germline CDR1 is SGDLS and CDR2 YYNGEE. This CDR3 spans 15 amino acids. Trimming removed 0 bases at V and 3 bases at J, with 13 bases between. The CDR3, as DNA: TGTGCCAGCAGCGTAGTTGCCGCGGGTAACTACGAGCAGTACTTC. Translation gives CASSVVAAGNYEQYF.

The chain carries TRBV2 and TRBJ1-2, with 7 bases matching TRBD1. There are 15 residues in the CDR3. V shed 7 bases, J shed 5 bases, and the junction held 13 bases outside the gene matches. The V gene's germline CDR1 is SNHLY and CDR2 FYNNEI. The CDR3: CASTPGGTDRYGYTF. CDR3 nucleotide sequence: TGTGCCAGCACCCCAGGGGGGACAGATCGATATGGCTACACCTTC.

The chain recombines TRBV9 with TRBJ2-1; 7 nucleotides line up with TRBD2. This CDR3 has 17 residues. CDR1 is SGDLS, CDR2 YYNGEE, per germline. V was clipped by 4 bases and J by 2 bases; unmatched bases: 12. CDR3 region: CASSPHPTSRTYNEQFF. The DNA for the CDR3 is TGTGCCAGCAGCCCCCACCCGACTAGCCGTACCTACAATGAGCAGTTCTTC.

The rearrangement joins TRBV6-2 or TRBV6-3 to TRBJ2-2; 13 nucleotides line up with TRBD2. This CDR3 comprises 16 residues. Trimming at V came to 2 bases and at J to 6 bases, leaving 3 bases not matched to a gene. Per the germline V gene, CDR1 is MNHEY and CDR2 is SVGEGT. The CDR3 nucleotides are TGTGCCAGCAGTTACGGACTAGCGGGAGATGCCGGGGAGCTGTTTTTT. Translation gives CASSYGLAGDAGELFF.

This sequence joins TRBV7-6 and TRBJ2-2, with a tentative D call TRBD1 (7 bases). Germline values: CDR1 SGHVS, CDR2 FNYEAQ. Trimming cost V 5 bases and J 1 base, with 23 bases left between them. The length of the CDR3 is 19 residues. The CDR3 spells CASSPRGFGGTKNTGELFF. The DNA of the CDR3 is TGTGCCAGCAGCCCCAGGGGGTTCGGGGGCACAAAGAACACCGGGGAGCTGTTTTTT.

The chain is built from TRBV21-1 and TRBJ1-6. TRBV21-1 corresponds to a pseudogene. The length of the CDR3 is 18 residues. CDR3 nucleotide sequence: TGTGCCAGCAGCAAAGAGGGTCTGACCCAACCCGGAGGTTCACCCCTCCACTTT. It codes for CASSKEGLTQPGGSPLHF.

This chain joins TRBV11-2 and TRBJ2-5; D ambiguous. The ends were cut back, 1 base at V and 2 bases at J, with 8 bases in the middle. This CDR3 is built from 14 residues. CDR1 is SGHAT, CDR2 FQNNGV, per germline. The chain's CDR3 is CASSLGQTQETQYF. The CDR3 DNA is TGTGCCAGCAGCTTAGGGCAAACACAAGAGACCCAGTACTTC.

The rearrangement uses TRBV28 and TRBJ2-7, with 7 nucleotides matching TRBD1. This CDR3 comprises 15 residues. With V trimmed by 2 bases and J by 3 bases, 7 bases remained unmatched. Germline V CDR1 and CDR2: MDHEN, SYDVKM. The CDR3, as DNA: TGTGCCAGCAGTTTAAGCAGGGGGATGTTCTACGAGCAGTACTTC. Its translation: CASSLSRGMFYEQYF. Together with reference TRBV28 and TRBJ2-7, the CDR3 gives the full variable domain: DVKVTQSSRYLVKRTGEKVFLECVQDMDHENMFWYRQDPGLGLRLIYFSYDVKMKEKGDIPEGYSVSREKKERFSLILESASTNQTSMYLCASSLSRGMFYEQYFGPGTRLTVT.

The V call is TRBV6-4, the J call TRBJ2-1; tentative D call: TRBD2 (5 bases). The CDR3 runs 14 residues. Germline V lookup: CDR1 MRHNA, CDR2 SNTAGT. Trimming removed 2 bases at V and 7 bases at J, with 12 bases between. The CDR3 region has the DNA TGTGCCAGCAGTGACGGGAGCCGGGGAAATGAGCAGTTCTTC. Translating gives CASSDGSRGNEQFF.

This rearrangement joins TRBV3-1 (or the pseudogene TRBV3-2) to TRBJ2-1; 14 positions agree with TRBD2. This CDR3 is built from 19 residues. Germline values: CDR1 LGHDT, CDR2 YNNKEL (reference sequence). Trimming removed 4 bases from V and 0 bases from J; junction bases left unmatched: 8. CDR3 in amino acids: CASSPFPGLAGASYNEQFF. The CDR3 DNA follows: TGTGCCAGCAGCCCTTTCCCGGGACTAGCGGGGGCCTCCTACAATGAGCAGTTCTTC.